This T cell receptor (beta chain) originates from a study of human T cells and chemical hapten exposure. Study conclusions and caveats: Unchanged with DPC sensitization were TCRs above 1 in 1000 frequency.

Concerning this clonotype itself: Its matching antigen is unknown. The junction departs from the called germline gene at one end, perhaps through a read error.

The library tagged individual cDNA molecules with unique molecular identifiers. Via MiXCR, TCRdb re-called the RACE reads, giving one row per CDR3 protein. The sample consists of approximately 41,000 distinct CDR3 sequences, approximately 7.6% of them appearing once. This sample's time point: pre-sensitization, week 0. Described treatment: therapeutic diphenylcyclopropenone sensitization with weekly scalp DPC. Investigators collected blood before applying each patch test. The CDR3 loop spans 16 amino acids. The germline gives CDR1 SGHAT, CDR2 FQNNGV. The receptor was isolated from a woman between 45 and 65 years old with alopecia areata. Some clones in this sample may be carry-over from other donors' samples. This sequence joins TRBV11-2 and TRBJ2-3; 7 bases agree with TRBD2. The sample in question was whole blood, obtained in connection with sensitization to the hapten diphenylcyclopropenone (DPC). CDR3 sequence reads: CDSSYEAGENTDTQYF. DNA of the CDR3: TGTGACAGCAGCTATGAGGCGGGAGAGAACACAGATACGCAGTATTTT. Based on the CDR3 plus reference TRBV11-2 and TRBJ2-3, the full variable domain is EAGVAQSPRYKIIEKRQSVAFWCNPISGHATLYWYQQILGQGPKLLIQFQNNGVVDDSQLPKDRFSAERLKGVDSTLKIQPAKLEDSAVYLCDSSYEAGENTDTQYFGPGTRLTVL.